The entry below describes one TCR beta chain. No cognate antigen has been identified for it. No base quality information exists; no much larger clone differs at one position. Donors were healthy HIV-negative adults with no recently reported acute infections or vaccinations. Every donor was a Caucasian adult residing in Nashville, Tennessee, USA. CD4+ T cells were enriched by magnetic negative selection, after which naive cells were positively selected on CD45RA and the negative fraction was taken as the memory subset. Blood was collected by leukapheresis, and PBMCs were isolated by Ficoll-Histopaque density gradient centrifugation and then cryopreserved in liquid nitrogen vapor phase. Purity and quantity of every magnetically sorted T cell population were checked by analytical flow cytometry. Genomic DNA was isolated from every sorted fraction and measured by UV absorbance on a Nanodrop 2000c. Using the deep immunoSEQ assay, multiplex PCR amplified TCR CDR3 regions from genomic DNA. Genomic DNA extracted from each cell subset was distributed evenly over all wells of several immunoSEQ 96-well plates, and each plate served as one replicate. For sorted subsets, approximately 210 ng of genomic DNA, equivalent to 25,000 to 35,000 T cell genomes, went into each replicate PCR. Purified libraries were measured with a Qubit 3.0 fluorometer, size-checked on a Bioanalyzer 2100, and measured again with the KAPA Library Quantification kit. Each immunoSEQ 96-well plate was sequenced on its own single-read 150-cycle Illumina NextSeq 550 flow cell. The source study handled its data this way. Because only junctional sequences without quality scores were contained in the immunoSEQ output, filtering matching that applied to full-length reads could not be performed. To assign V/J genes and CDR3, sequences were annotated against IMGT germline references using PyIR, a Python wrapper for IgBLAST v1.9. Any read was removed if the V/J assignment was weak (E-value above 1e-6), the CDR3 was missing, or the read contained stop codons, out-of-frame junctions, or ambiguous translated residues. A V3J clonotype was defined by an identical inferred V gene, J gene, and CDR3 amino acid sequence. Percentage overlap between repertoires was computed as shared unique clonotypes divided by the size of the smaller repertoire. Three approaches were used to assess repertoire richness: RTK rarefaction, the Chao1 estimator, and Recon v2.1 estimates of unobserved clonotypes. For all TCRbeta clonotypes obtained by the gDNA method from a few donors, generation probabilities were computed with OLGA. The table comes from immuneACCESS by way of TCRdb, which keeps in-frame sequences with V and J called. Part of the clones is missing from these tables; in studies checked, under half for an unresolved V gene and the rest for unknown reasons. The V and J calls and the clone size are those of that table, but D and trimming were determined from the DNA. The sample contains approximately 1.5 million clones, about 98.5% of them found a single time. The ten largest make up over 0.3% of the sample.

This record belongs to a study of shared clonotypes between healthy human individuals (dated by TCRdb to about 2020). General notes on the study: The cohort comprised two women and a few men aged 18 to 49 years. For each donor, CD4 naive and CD4 memory were each given three plates, CD8 naive was given two plates, and CD8 memory was given one plate. To estimate repertoire size and how much clonotypes are shared between individuals, the study performed deep sequencing of blood TCR repertoires from a handful of healthy adults. Different laboratories and diverse techniques were used to prepare libraries and sequence TCR repertoires, to increase sequencing depth and limit assay-specific biases. Leukapheresis yielded between about 0.85 and 10 billion PBMCs per donor.

Overall results and qualifications from the work: Only blood was sampled, and tissue TCR repertoires likely differ from those in blood. Incomplete sequencing was indicated by rarefaction of sorted-subset datasets, despite the large sequencing depth. Compared with non-shared clonotypes, the clonotypes found in all four sorted-subset donors had higher generation probabilities. Sharing across a few donors was observed for 5% to 6.5% of naive CD4, 3% to 3.5% of naive CD8, over 2% of memory CD4, and about 0.39% of memory CD8 clonotypes. Naive subsets generally had larger estimated clonotype richness than memory subsets did. Pairwise subsampling indicated that sequencing depth was expected to affect the degree of clonotype sharing among donors. Because the study included a small number of donors, the genetic and exposure-history diversity represented was limited.

Based on the germline V gene, the CDR1 and CDR2 sequences are ENHRY and SYGVKD. From cysteine to phenylalanine, the CDR3 is 15 amino acids long. Here the CDR3 DNA is all that survives: 45 bases in frame from base 1. The V end gives up 0 bases and the J end 4 bases, leaving 2 bases in the junction not matched to a gene. Input material: naive CD4+ T cells sorted from blood. Explained via the paper, the cell subset or site label denotes: CD45RA+ positively selected. The sequence is built from TRBV10-3 and TRBJ2-2, and 7 junction bases match TRBD2. The clonotype was recovered from a man aged 25-45 years in good health. In nucleotide form, the sequence is TGTGCCATCAGTGAGTCCGGGGGGTCCACCGGGGAGCTGTTTTTT. Its protein is CAISESGGSTGELFF.